A single sample is the source of the 7 T cell receptor beta chains below, sequenced in a study of tumor and adjacent non-tumor tissue in lung cancer. The template was RNA from unsorted bulk tissue. A modified ARM-PCR protocol with three rounds of nested PCR amplified TCRbeta. TCRdb re-called the multiplex PCR reads with MiXCR, one entry per CDR3 protein. The table shows roughly 93,000 distinct CDR3 sequences, with about 72% occurring only once. Sequenced material: lung tumor tissue. The receptors stem from a man in his sixties with non-small cell lung cancer.

Remarks on this clonotype: It is likely a read error, because the conserved phenylalanine at the end of the CDR3 is missing. This chain connects TRBV29-1 to TRBJ2-1; D may match TRBD1 or TRBD2 (5 bases each). V gave up 4 bases and J gave up 4 bases, with 8 bases separating them. CDR3 length equals 12 residues. Germline CDR1 SQVTM, CDR2 ANQGSEA. CDR3 in amino acids: CSVAWGYNEQFY. Written as DNA, the CDR3 is TGCAGCGTTGCATGGGGGTACAATGAGCAGTTCTAC.

Comment on this clonotype: A read error may account for a junction end that differs from germline. V is TRBV6-2 or TRBV6-3 and J is TRBJ2-5; no clear D gene. The CDR3 is 14 residues long. Germline V gene data show CDR1 as MNHEY and CDR2 as SVGEGT. The CDR3 protein is CATSSSPWQETQYF. The CDR3, as DNA: TGTGCCACCAGTTCCTCCCCCTGGCAGGAGACCCAGTACTTC.

This clonotype has only a few counts. A much larger clonotype is one base distant, so this may be a read error. V usage is TRBV12-3 or TRBV12-4 and J usage is TRBJ2-1, with 11 nucleotides matching TRBD1. CDR3 length: 15 residues. The CDR3 sequence: CVSSPRTGGRNEQFF. The CDR3, as DNA: TGTGTCAGCAGTCCCCGGACAGGGGGCAGGAATGAGCAGTTCTTC.

This clonotype was detected many times. V is TRBV13 and J is TRBJ2-3, with 8 bases matching TRBD2. The V gene's germline CDR1 is PRHDT and CDR2 FYEKMQ (reference sequence). This CDR3 contains 16 residues. V lost 4 bases to trimming and J lost 3 bases; unmatched junction nucleotides: 9. The CDR3, as DNA: TGTGCCAGCAGCTCCAACGGGGGGGCTGCGACAGATACGCAGTATTTT. The encoded protein is CASSSNGGAATDTQYF. The full variable domain, its missing parts supplied by reference TRBV13 and TRBJ2-3, is AAGVIQSPRHLIKEKRETATLKCYPIPRHDTVYWYQQGPGQDPQFLISFYEKMQSDKGSIPDRFSAQQFSDYHSELNMSSLELGDSALYFCASSSNGGAATDTQYFGPGTRLTVL.

The genes are TRBV7-8 and TRBJ1-1, with D unclear. V shed 1 base and J shed 6 bases, with 9 bases lying between them. This CDR3 contains 13 residues. The germline V gene encodes CDR1 SGHVS and CDR2 FQNEAQ. The CDR3 spells CASSLVCLAEAFF. CDR3 bases: TGTGCCAGCAGCTTAGTGTGCCTTGCTGAAGCTTTCTTT.

The V and J genes are TRBV12-3 or TRBV12-4 and TRBJ1-4, with no clear D. Deletions cut 3 bases from V and 7 bases from J, with 18 bases between. CDR3 size: 16 residues. CDR3 region: CASSFLVGLSTEKLFF. CDR3 DNA: TGTGCCAGCAGTTTTCTTGTAGGATTGTCAACTGAAAAACTGTTTTTT.

The chain links TRBV11-2 to TRBJ2-2, with D possibly being TRBD2 (5 bases). The V end lost 0 bases, the J end lost 4 bases, and 18 bases lay between the germline ends. CDR3 length equals 18 residues. CDR1 SGHAT and CDR2 FQNNGV come from the germline V gene. CDR3 loop: CASSLDGLRESSTGELFF. The CDR3 coding sequence is TGTGCCAGCAGCTTAGATGGGTTGAGGGAGAGCAGCACCGGGGAGCTGTTTTTT.